This T cell receptor beta chain was retrieved from a study of regulatory T cells in long-lasting Graves disease. This CDR3 has 17 amino acids. Germline assignment: CDR1 KGHDR and CDR2 SFDVKD. The V end was cut by 0 bases, the J end by 1 base, with 14 bases between. Regarding time point: persistent/refractory GD, antithyroid drugs over 5 years with positive TRAb. PBMC-derived RNA was used for the TCR library. This clonotype was seen a few times. Its antigen is currently unknown. Construction of the TCR beta libraries employed iRepertoire HTBI primers in conjunction with Arm-PCR of CDR3 regions. Via MiXCR, TCRdb re-called the multiplex PCR reads, giving one row per CDR3 protein. The data show about 470,000 distinct CDR3 sequences, under 25% seen once. General observations from the study: Less diverse TCR repertoires were seen in persistent Graves' patients than in newly diagnosed ones.

This rearrangement joins TRBV24-1 to TRBJ2-5; no firm D call. The receptor was isolated from a female donor with Graves disease. Sequencing was performed on peripheral blood mononuclear cells (PBMCs), taken when the disease was refractory, from a patient treated with antithyroid drugs. The DNA for the CDR3 is TGTGCCACCAGTGATTTGGGGGATGCAGGCGGCCAAGAGACCCAGTACTTC. It encodes CATSDLGDAGGQETQYF.